The 14 T cell receptor beta chains presented below share a single source sample, sequenced in a study of shared clonotypes between healthy human individuals. Generated by immunoSEQ multiplex PCR, the TCRdb table keeps only in-frame clones and is missing some. The sample contains some 2,500,000 clones, over 85% of which appear only once. The specimen was naive CD4+ T cells from PBMCs. As for subset: CD45RA+ positively selected. Every receptor here comes from a man aged 18 to 29 in good health. Some clones in this sample may be carry-over from other donors' samples.

The gene calls are TRBV6-1 and TRBJ2-2, with 9 bases that match TRBD2. The V segment lost 4 bases and the J segment 2 bases; nucleotides outside the gene matches: 8. The CDR3 covers 17 residues. In germline, CDR1 is MNHNS, CDR2 SASEGT. CDR3 coding DNA: TGTGCCAGCAGTGGGCCTCTAGCGGGGTTAAACACCGGGGAGCTGTTTTTT. This sequence encodes CASSGPLAGLNTGELFF.

The chain combines TRBV28 with TRBJ2-5; 7 positions agree with TRBD1. Germline V gene data show CDR1 as MDHEN and CDR2 as SYDVKM. The trim removed 6 bases at V and 8 bases at J, leaving 12 bases unmatched. The length of the CDR3 is 14 residues. CDR3 DNA: TGTGCCAGCAGCTCTACACACTCAGGGGGAACCCAGTACTTC. Translated: CASSSTHSGGTQYF.

This clone was counted once. V gene TRBV6-4 combines with J gene TRBJ2-2; TRBD1 aligns across 7 bases. This CDR3 is built from 14 residues. V shed 6 bases, J shed 7 bases, and the junction held 8 bases outside the gene matches. Per germline, CDR1 MRHNA and CDR2 SNTAGT. The DNA of the CDR3 is TGTGCCAGCAGCCCCGACAGGGCCCACGGGGAGCTGTTTTTT. It codes for CASSPDRAHGELFF.

The V gene is TRBV7-6, the J gene TRBJ2-5; no clear D gene. Per the germline V gene, CDR1 is SGHVS and CDR2 is FNYEAQ. Trimming took off 5 bases at V and 5 bases at J, with 15 bases between the two ends. CDR3 length: 14 residues. CDR3 DNA sequence: TGTGCCAGCAGCCCCGACACCGGTTGGGAGACCCAGTACTTC. This codes for CASSPDTGWETQYF.

CDR3 loop: CASSLSGFGRLNTEAFF. CDR3 DNA: TGTGCCAGCAGTTTATCTGGGTTTGGTAGGTTGAACACTGAAGCTTTCTTT. This chain links TRBV28 with TRBJ1-1; D not resolved. The CDR3 extends over 17 amino acids. V lost 1 base, J lost 0 bases, and 15 bases lay in between. Germline CDR1 is MDHEN and CDR2 is SYDVKM.

The V and J genes are TRBV9 and TRBJ1-1; D is undetermined. Germline loops: CDR1 SGDLS, CDR2 YYNGEE. The CDR3 is made up of 13 amino acids. V lost 1 base and J lost 5, with 9 bases in between. In DNA form, the CDR3 reads TGTGCCAGCAGCGTAATGTCTGCGACTGAAGCTTTCTTT. Protein: CASSVMSATEAFF. The full variable domain, in which reference TRBV9 and TRBJ1-1 provide the parts outside the CDR3, is DSGVTQTPKHLITATGQRVTLRCSPRSGDLSVYWYQQSLDQGLQFLIQYYNGEERAKGNILERFSAQQFPDLHSELNLSSLELGDSALYFCASSVMSATEAFFGQGTRLTVV.

Remarks on this clone: This sample also contains other DNA sequences that code for the same CDR3. The V call is TRBV9, the J call TRBJ2-1; possible D gene TRBD1, 6 bases. The germline V gene encodes CDR1 SGDLS and CDR2 YYNGEE. This CDR3 spans 15 amino acids. V was shortened by 3 bases and J by 0 bases, with 10 bases between the two germline ends. CDR3 residues: CASSAQGSSYNEQFF. The CDR3 bases are TGTGCCAGCAGCGCCCAGGGGAGCTCCTACAATGAGCAGTTCTTC.

The chain uses TRBV2 and TRBJ2-2, with D uncertain. This CDR3 has 11 residues. Germline CDR1 SNHLY, CDR2 FYNNEI. V lost 6 bases to trimming and J lost 6 bases, with 5 bases between them. The CDR3 here is CASRYAGELFF. In nucleotides, the CDR3 is TGTGCCAGCAGATATGCCGGGGAGCTGTTTTTT.

This chain joins TRBV19 and TRBJ1-5, with D possibly matching TRBD1 (6 bases). The CDR3 extends over 15 amino acids. V was trimmed by 5 bases and J by 5 bases, leaving 16 bases between them. CDR1 is LNHDA and CDR2 is SQIVND in the germline V gene (reference sequence). The CDR3: CASSLQGGLHQPQHF. In DNA form, the CDR3 reads TGTGCCAGTAGTCTCCAAGGGGGGCTCCATCAGCCCCAGCATTTT. Based on the CDR3 plus reference TRBV19 and TRBJ1-5, the full variable domain is DGGITQSPKYLFRKEGQNVTLSCEQNLNHDAMYWYRQDPGQGLRLIYYSQIVNDFQKGDIAEGYSVSREKKESFPLTVTSAQKNPTAFYLCASSLQGGLHQPQHFGDGTRLSIL.

This rearrangement joins TRBV6-6 to TRBJ1-5, with TRBD1 as a possible D gene (5 bases). The V gene lost 4 bases and the J gene lost 7 bases, with 11 bases spanning the gap. The CDR3 consists of 13 residues. The germline V gene encodes CDR1 MNHNY and CDR2 SVGAGI (reference sequence). CDR3 sequence (DNA): TGTGCCAGCAGTTTCGGGGGGAACCAGCCCCAGCATTTT. Protein: CASSFGGNQPQHF.

The chain joins TRBV25-1 to TRBJ1-1; 9 bases line up with TRBD1. Looked up from germline, CDR1 is MGHDK and CDR2 is SYGVNS. The CDR3 length is 15 residues. With 2 bases clipped from V and 4 bases from J, the junction kept 5 bases outside the gene matches. This chain's CDR3 is CASSEGTGTSTEAFF. CDR3 nucleotides: TGTGCCAGCAGTGAAGGGACAGGGACTTCCACTGAAGCTTTCTTT. The full variable domain, in which reference TRBV25-1 and TRBJ1-1 provide the parts outside the CDR3, is EADIYQTPRYLVIGTGKKITLECSQTMGHDKMYWYQQDPGMELHLIHYSYGVNSTEKGDLSSESTVSRIRTEHFPLTLESARPSHTSQYLCASSEGTGTSTEAFFGQGTRLTVV.

V is TRBV7-6 and J is TRBJ1-1, with a tentative D call TRBD1 (5 bases). This CDR3 is built from 14 residues. The germline V gene has CDR1 SGHVS and CDR2 FNYEAQ. Trimming left V 3 bases short and J 3 bases short, with 11 bases between. The chain's CDR3 is CASSFGGFDTEAFF. The CDR3 DNA is TGTGCCAGCAGCTTTGGGGGGTTCGACACTGAAGCTTTCTTT.

V is TRBV12-5 and J is TRBJ2-2; D unresolved. V was shortened by 7 bases and J by 6 bases, with 12 bases between the two germline ends. Germline CDR1 reads LGHNT; CDR2 reads FRNRAP. This CDR3 comprises 13 residues. CDR3 DNA: TGTGCTAGTGCGCCCGGTTCGGCCGGGGAGCTGTTTTTT. Translated, it gives CASAPGSAGELFF.

Remarks on this clone: The sample carries other DNA sequences with the same CDR3. The chain links TRBV11-1 to TRBJ2-1, with 16 nucleotides matching TRBD2. The CDR3 spans 17 residues. Germline trimming cut 3 bases from V and 7 bases from J; bases unmatched to any gene: 6. Germline CDR1 SGHAT, CDR2 FQDESV (reference sequence). CDR3 in amino acids: CASSFGTSGRVANEQFF. For the CDR3, the DNA is TGTGCCAGCAGCTTCGGGACTAGCGGGAGGGTGGCGAATGAGCAGTTCTTC. Using reference TRBV11-1 and TRBJ2-1 for the parts outside the CDR3, the full variable domain is EAEVAQSPRYKITEKSQAVAFWCDPISGHATLYWYRQILGQGPELLVQFQDESVVDDSQLPKDRFSAERLKGVDSTLKIQPAELGDSAMYLCASSFGTSGRVANEQFFGPGTRLTVL.